Following are 20 T cell receptor beta chains from one sample sequenced in a study of T cell responses to AZD1222 COVID-19 vaccine. Libraries were prepared by immunoSEQ multiplex PCR; TCRdb keeps only in-frame clonotypes and omits some of them. The sample has about 190,000 clones, more than 75% seen once; the top ten hold about 2.5%. Source: peripheral blood, taken on day 0 of MenACWY control vaccination. All receptors derive from an adult in good health.

The CDR3 protein is CASSPQGTTTNYGYTF. The CDR3 bases are TGTGCCAGCAGCCCCCAAGGAACCACTACTAACTATGGCTACACCTTC. The V gene is TRBV7-2, the J gene TRBJ1-2; unclear D gene. The CDR3 extends over 16 amino acids. Trimming pared 5 bases from V and 0 bases from J, leaving 16 bases between. Germline V gene data show CDR1 as SGHTA and CDR2 as FQGNSA.

This chain links TRBV28 with TRBJ1-2; D call uncertain. V was clipped by 4 bases and J by 0 bases, with 9 bases between them. The V gene's germline CDR1 is MDHEN and CDR2 SYDVKM. This CDR3 has 14 amino acids. CDR3 amino acids: CASSSSPANYGYTF. The CDR3 DNA is TGTGCCAGCAGTTCGAGTCCCGCTAACTATGGCTACACCTTC.

The sample holds one count of this clone. The chain combines TRBV5-1 with TRBJ2-7; tentative D call: TRBD1 (6 bases). The CDR3 consists of 14 residues. Germline V lookup: CDR1 SGHRS, CDR2 YFSETQ. V was cut by 1 base and J by 0 bases, with 8 bases left in between. The chain's CDR3 is CASSLRQASYEQYF. The CDR3 region has the DNA TGCGCCAGCAGCTTGAGACAGGCCTCCTACGAGCAGTACTTC.

This chain uses TRBV19 with TRBJ2-5; unclear D gene. CDR3 size: 9 residues. V lost 11 bases, J lost 2 bases, and 3 bases lay in between. CDR1 and CDR2 from the germline V gene are LNHDA and SQIVND (reference sequence). The CDR3 is CAQQETQYF. The CDR3 nucleotides read TGTGCCCAACAAGAGACCCAGTACTTC. The entire variable domain, with the rest obtained from reference TRBV19 and TRBJ2-5, is as follows: DGGITQSPKYLFRKEGQNVTLSCEQNLNHDAMYWYRQDPGQGLRLIYYSQIVNDFQKGDIAEGYSVSREKKESFPLTVTSAQKNPTAFYLCAQQETQYFGPGTRLLVL.

This chain uses TRBV9 with TRBJ1-1, with D possibly TRBD1 on 6 matching bases. Trimming removed 4 bases from V and 4 bases from J, with 14 bases in between. CDR1 is SGDLS, CDR2 YYNGEE, per germline. The CDR3 totals 14 residues. The CDR3 here is CASSPRQAVTEAFF. In nucleotides, the CDR3 is TGTGCCAGCAGCCCACGACAGGCTGTCACTGAAGCTTTCTTT.

Of note for this clone: Germline and junction disagree at one end, which may indicate a read error. V and J are TRBV4-1 and TRBJ1-1, with TRBD1 as a possible D gene (5 bases). Germline V gene sequence: CDR1 MGHRA, CDR2 YSYEKL. This CDR3 spans 16 amino acids. CDR3 DNA sequence: TGCGCCAGCAGCCAAGAAGTCACATGGGGAGGGGTTGAACCTTTTTTT. Encoded protein: CASSQEVTWGGVEPFF.

The chain joins TRBV28 to TRBJ1-4; 9 nucleotides line up with TRBD1. This CDR3 region has 16 residues. V was clipped by 1 base and J by 4 bases; unmatched bases: 4. Germline CDR1 reads MDHEN; CDR2 reads SYDVKM. CDR3 residues: CASSLSQTGGNEKLFF. Here the CDR3 DNA reads TGTGCCAGCAGTTTATCCCAGACAGGGGGTAATGAAAAACTGTTTTTT.

This chain uses TRBV14 with TRBJ2-2, with 8 nucleotides matching TRBD1. The CDR3 is made up of 14 amino acids. CDR1 and CDR2 (germline): SGHDN, FVKESK. The ends lost 5 bases at V and 5 bases at J; junction bases unmatched: 4. The CDR3: CASSDRGGTGELFF. In DNA form, the CDR3 reads TGTGCCAGCAGCGACAGGGGTGGGACCGGGGAGCTGTTTTTT.

This sequence joins TRBV3-1 (or the pseudogene TRBV3-2) and TRBJ2-7; tentative D call: TRBD2 (7 bases). Germline loops: CDR1 LGHDT, CDR2 YNNKEL (reference sequence). The CDR3 extends over 14 amino acids. V dropped 6 bases and J dropped 6 bases, with 18 bases sitting between them. CDR3 nucleotide sequence: TGTGCCAGCAGTTTCAATAGGGGGGGGAGCGAGCAGTACTTC. It specifies CASSFNRGGSEQYF.

The chain combines TRBV10-3 with TRBJ2-1; D might be TRBD1 or TRBD2, each matching 5 bases. Germline-derived CDR1 and CDR2 are ENHRY and SYGVKD. V shed 7 bases and J shed 5 bases, with 12 bases lying between them. The CDR3 is 13 residues long. The CDR3 reads CAINRDGDNEQFF. CDR3 DNA: TGTGCCATCAACCGGGACGGGGACAATGAGCAGTTCTTC.

V is TRBV5-1 and J is TRBJ2-3; D is perhaps TRBD1 or TRBD2 (5 bases each). CDR1 and CDR2 (germline): SGHRS, YFSETQ. V shed 0 bases and J shed 4 bases, with 12 bases lying between them. This CDR3 contains 15 residues. CDR3 amino acids: CASSLEGTVPDTQYF. The CDR3 DNA follows: TGCGCCAGCAGCTTGGAAGGGACGGTGCCAGATACGCAGTATTTT. The full variable domain, its missing parts supplied by reference TRBV5-1 and TRBJ2-3, is KAGVTQTPRYLIKTRGQQVTLSCSPISGHRSVSWYQQTPGQGLQFLFEYFSETQRNKGNFPGRFSGRQFSNSRSEMNVSTLELGDSALYLCASSLEGTVPDTQYFGPGTRLTVL.

This chain connects TRBV6-6 to TRBJ1-2; D is unresolved. The CDR3 covers 12 residues. V lost 4 bases, J lost 6 bases, and 9 bases lay in between. CDR1 is MNHNY, CDR2 SVGAGI, per germline (reference sequence). The CDR3 spells CASSLAGDGYTF. Written as DNA, the CDR3 is TGTGCCAGCAGTTTGGCGGGCGATGGCTACACCTTC.

This chain connects TRBV27 to TRBJ2-2, with 8 positions matching TRBD2. The CDR3 has 14 amino acids. Trimming cost V 7 bases and J 5 bases; bases outside gene matches: 6. CDR1 and CDR2 from the germline V gene are MNHEY and SMNVEV (reference sequence). CDR3 nucleotide sequence: TGTGCCAGCAATCCAGCGGGGGATACCGGGGAGCTGTTTTTT. Translation gives CASNPAGDTGELFF.

V gene TRBV10-3 combines with J gene TRBJ2-2; tentative D call: TRBD1 (5 bases). The CDR3 totals 15 residues. Germline V gene lookup returns CDR1 ENHRY and CDR2 SYGVKD. The V and J ends lost 7 bases and 6 bases respectively, with 18 bases between them. The CDR3: CAIIVSQGEAGELFF. As DNA, the CDR3 is TGTGCCATCATCGTAAGCCAGGGTGAGGCCGGGGAGCTGTTTTTT.

Here the CDR3 reads CASSLRTGGAEVTEAFF. CDR3 sequence (DNA): TGTGCCAGCAGTCTCCGGACAGGGGGCGCGGAGGTCACTGAAGCTTTCTTT. V is TRBV6-6 and J is TRBJ1-1; the match to TRBD1 covers 11 bases. From germline, CDR1 is MNHNY and CDR2 SVGAGI (reference sequence). This CDR3 region has 17 residues. The V gene end was trimmed by 5 bases and the J gene end by 4 bases; junction bases not matched to a gene: 12.

The rearrangement uses TRBV7-3 and TRBJ2-1; 12 bases agree with TRBD2. V was pared by 3 bases and J by 8 bases, with 11 bases of the junction left unmatched. The germline CDR1 and CDR2 sequences are SGHTA and FQGTGA. The CDR3 extends over 17 amino acids. CDR3 loop: CASSLELLAGGPYEQFF. CDR3 DNA sequence: TGTGCCAGCAGCTTGGAGCTGCTAGCGGGAGGGCCTTATGAGCAGTTCTTC.

This chain connects TRBV9 to TRBJ1-3; perhaps TRBD1 as D (6 bases). This CDR3 has 16 amino acids. V was cut by 1 base and J by 4 bases, with 15 bases left in between. Germline V gene sequence: CDR1 SGDLS, CDR2 YYNGEE. The CDR3 region is CASSVSTGLDGNTIYF. The DNA of the CDR3 is TGTGCCAGCAGCGTATCCACAGGGTTGGACGGAAACACCATATATTTT.

V usage is TRBV6-5 and J usage is TRBJ1-6, with a possible D match to TRBD1 (5 bases). This CDR3 contains 15 residues. V was shortened by 5 bases and J by 8 bases, with 16 bases between the two germline ends. In germline, CDR1 is MNHEY, CDR2 SVGAGI. CDR3 bases: TGTGCCAGCAGTCGCTCCGGGGGGGGTGATTCACCCCTCCACTTT. Encoded protein: CASSRSGGGDSPLHF.

The rearrangement links TRBV5-4 to TRBJ2-3, with 8 bases aligning to TRBD1. The V gene end was trimmed by 2 bases and the J gene end by 3 bases; junction bases not matched to a gene: 5. The CDR3 is 15 residues long. CDR1 and CDR2 from the germline V gene are SGHNT and YYREEE (reference sequence). Here the CDR3 reads CASSFRQGPTDTQYF. CDR3 DNA: TGTGCCAGCAGCTTCCGACAGGGGCCGACAGATACGCAGTATTTT. Combining the CDR3 with reference TRBV5-4 and TRBJ2-3 gives the whole variable domain ETGVTQSPTHLIKTRGQQVTLRCSSQSGHNTVSWYQQALGQGPQFIFQYYREEENGRGNFPPRFSGLQFPNYSSELNVNALELDDSALYLCASSFRQGPTDTQYFGPGTRLTVL.

V usage is TRBV19 and J usage is TRBJ1-5, with 9 bases that match TRBD1. Germline V gives CDR1 LNHDA, CDR2 SQIVND (reference sequence). This CDR3 has 15 residues. V gave up 10 bases and J gave up 1 base; unmatched junction bases: 8. CDR3: CATCPDRGSNQPQHF. As DNA, the CDR3 is TGTGCCACCTGTCCGGACAGGGGAAGCAATCAGCCCCAGCATTTT.